The 21 T cell receptor beta chains below come from one sample, sequenced in a study of OX40 agonist ivuxolimab in advanced cancers. The data were produced by immunoSEQ multiplex PCR, yet TCRdb's version contains in-frame clones alone and is incomplete. The sample holds 55,000 to 90,000 clones, roughly 88% seen once. Source: CD4+ or CD8+ T cells sorted from blood, taken in a trial of the OX40 agonist ivuxolimab. The receptors were sampled from an adult with an advanced solid tumor such as melanoma, head and neck, liver or kidney cancer.

In its sample, this clone was seen once. J is TRBJ1-1 and V is TRBV2; D gene ambiguous. V gave up 3 bases and J gave up 7 bases, with 6 bases separating them. CDR3 size: 11 residues. Germline CDR1 reads SNHLY; CDR2 reads FYNNEI. DNA for the CDR3: TGTGCCAGCAGTGAGTTTGGTGAAGCTTTCTTT. It yields the protein CASSEFGEAFF.

This chain joins TRBV29-1 and TRBJ1-1; D ambiguous. Trimming stripped 4 bases from V and 1 base from J, with 10 bases between. The CDR3 runs to 13 residues. Looked up from germline, CDR1 is SQVTM and CDR2 is ANQGSEA. The CDR3 DNA follows: TGCAGCGTTGTCGTTTCTCCGAACACTGAAGCTTTCTTT. Translated, it gives CSVVVSPNTEAFF.

J is TRBJ1-2 and V is TRBV5-1; no reliable D call. CDR1 is SGHRS, CDR2 YFSETQ, per germline. This CDR3 contains 13 residues. V lost 0 bases, J lost 7 bases, and 10 bases lay in between. The CDR3 nucleotides are TGCGCCAGCAGCTTGGCCGGGCGGTTTGGCTACACCTTC. Translation: CASSLAGRFGYTF. Full variable domain (outside the CDR3, taken from reference TRBV5-1 and TRBJ1-2): KAGVTQTPRYLIKTRGQQVTLSCSPISGHRSVSWYQQTPGQGLQFLFEYFSETQRNKGNFPGRFSGRQFSNSRSEMNVSTLELGDSALYLCASSLAGRFGYTFGSGTRLTVV.

The chain combines TRBV19 with TRBJ1-1, with D tentatively TRBD1 (5 bases). Trimming removed 3 bases at V and 4 bases at J, with 12 bases between. This CDR3 comprises 14 residues. Germline V gene lookup returns CDR1 LNHDA and CDR2 SQIVND (reference sequence). The CDR3 protein is CASSMWGTGTEAFF. The CDR3, as DNA: TGTGCCAGTAGTATGTGGGGTACAGGCACTGAAGCTTTCTTT.

This clone appeared once. The rearrangement uses TRBV9 and TRBJ1-2; no clear D. The CDR3 totals 13 residues. The germline gives CDR1 SGDLS, CDR2 YYNGEE. Trimming pared 0 bases from V and 7 bases from J, leaving 10 bases between. CDR3 loop: CASSVDSRTGYTF. DNA for the CDR3: TGTGCCAGCAGCGTAGATTCCCGTACTGGCTACACCTTC.

This clone was recorded only once. The chain couples TRBV7-3 to TRBJ1-1, with D unresolved. V was shortened by 2 bases and J by 1 base, with 11 bases between the two germline ends. The CDR3 runs 15 residues. Germline CDR1 and CDR2: SGHTA and FQGTGA. Written as DNA, the CDR3 is TGTGCCAGCAGCTTAGGACCCTCGAGGAACACTGAAGCTTTCTTT. This codes for CASSLGPSRNTEAFF. Variable domain in full (rest from reference TRBV7-3 and TRBJ1-1): GAGVSQTPSNKVTEKGKYVELRCDPISGHTALYWYRQSLGQGPEFLIYFQGTGAADDSGLPNDRFFAVRPEGSVSTLKIQRTERGDSAVYLCASSLGPSRNTEAFFGQGTRLTVV.

This chain connects TRBV11-2 to TRBJ2-7; D unresolved. The CDR3 is made up of 16 amino acids. From germline, CDR1 is SGHAT and CDR2 FQNNGV. V was cut by 1 base and J by 7 bases, with 20 bases left in between. The CDR3 DNA is TGTGCCAGCAGCTTAGTGCCGGGCGGCTTCGGTAGGGAGCAGTACTTC. Its protein is CASSLVPGGFGREQYF.

A single count supports this clone. The rearrangement links TRBV7-9 to TRBJ2-2, with 8 bases fitting TRBD1. CDR1 and CDR2 (germline): SEHNR, FQNEAQ (reference sequence). Unmatched junction bases numbered 9, after V lost 5 bases and J lost 4 bases. CDR3 length: 16 amino acids. The CDR3 sequence is CASSPQGTGFTGELFF. The CDR3 nucleotides read TGTGCCAGCAGCCCCCAAGGGACAGGCTTCACCGGGGAGCTGTTTTTT. Full variable domain (missing parts from reference TRBV7-9 and TRBJ2-2): DTGVSQNPRHKITKRGQNVTFRCDPISEHNRLYWYRQTLGQGPEFLTYFQNEAQLEKSRLLSDRFSAERPKGSFSTLEIQRTEQGDSAMYLCASSPQGTGFTGELFFGEGSRLTVL.

The J gene is TRBJ1-1, the V gene TRBV27; maybe TRBD1 (5 bases). The V end lost 6 bases, the J end lost 1 base, and 12 bases lay between the germline ends. The CDR3 has 14 amino acids. Germline V lookup: CDR1 MNHEY, CDR2 SMNVEV (reference sequence). CDR3 in DNA: TGTGCCAGCAGAGCCGGACACCCGAACACTGAAGCTTTCTTT. Its protein is CASRAGHPNTEAFF.

This clone was recorded only once. This chain connects TRBV5-1 to TRBJ2-3, with D possibly being TRBD1 (6 bases). The CDR3 runs to 15 residues. Germline assignment: CDR1 SGHRS and CDR2 YFSETQ. Trimming removed 1 base at V and 1 base at J, with 10 bases between. The chain's CDR3 is CASSLQGSGTDTQYF. The CDR3 region has the DNA TGCGCCAGCAGCTTGCAGGGGTCTGGCACAGATACGCAGTATTTT. Drawing the rest from reference TRBV5-1 and TRBJ2-3, the complete variable domain is KAGVTQTPRYLIKTRGQQVTLSCSPISGHRSVSWYQQTPGQGLQFLFEYFSETQRNKGNFPGRFSGRQFSNSRSEMNVSTLELGDSALYLCASSLQGSGTDTQYFGPGTRLTVL.

J is TRBJ1-5 and V is TRBV4-1, with D unresolved. Germline V gene sequence: CDR1 MGHRA, CDR2 YSYEKL. This CDR3 contains 13 residues. Between the trimmed V and J ends, which lost 3 bases and 5 bases, there was a span of 8 bases. CDR3 loop: CASSQMYDQPQHF. The CDR3 DNA sequence: TGCGCCAGCAGCCAGATGTATGATCAGCCCCAGCATTTT.

The chain links TRBV18 to TRBJ1-5, with D unclear. This CDR3 comprises 14 residues. Trimming left V 2 bases short and J 7 bases short, with 12 bases between. Per germline, CDR1 KGHSH and CDR2 LQKENI. CDR3 bases: TGTGCCAGCTCACCAGAATCCCAAGCCCAGCCCCAGCATTTT. Translated, it gives CASSPESQAQPQHF.

This clone was found once. The chain carries TRBV7-2 and TRBJ1-1; 8 bases map to TRBD1. The CDR3 spans 16 residues. Germline lookup yields CDR1 SGHTA and CDR2 FQGNSA. The trim removed 5 bases at V and 6 bases at J, leaving 14 bases unmatched. The CDR3 bases are TGTGCCAGCAGCCGAACCGGAGGCGGGACAGGACCTGAAGCTTTCTTT. This gives the protein CASSRTGGGTGPEAFF.

This clone has a single count. The chain carries TRBV29-1 and TRBJ2-7; TRBD2 aligns across 9 bases. The CDR3 contains 13 residues. Germline V gives CDR1 SQVTM, CDR2 ANQGSEA. The V segment lost 4 bases and the J segment 6 bases; nucleotides outside the gene matches: 7. Written as DNA, the CDR3 is TGCAGCGTTGCCCTAGCGGGGCAGGGCGAGCAGTACTTC. It yields the protein CSVALAGQGEQYF.

V usage is TRBV5-1 and J usage is TRBJ1-3; tentative D call: TRBD1 (5 bases). From germline, CDR1 is SGHRS and CDR2 YFSETQ. CDR3 size: 14 residues. The germline V and J ends were trimmed by 4 bases and 4 bases, with 12 bases remaining between them. CDR3 sequence: CASSTRAGGNTIYF. The CDR3 DNA reads TGCGCCAGCAGCACCCGGGCAGGGGGAAACACCATATATTTT.

The genes are TRBV6-5 and TRBJ1-6; no definite D call. The CDR3 extends over 13 amino acids. The germline V gene encodes CDR1 MNHEY and CDR2 SVGAGI. V lost 2 bases and J lost 9, with 8 bases in between. The CDR3 protein is CASSYLKGSPLHF. In nucleotides, the CDR3 is TGTGCCAGCAGTTACCTGAAGGGTTCACCCCTCCACTTT.

The chain employs TRBV7-2 and TRBJ1-6, with D uncertain. Germline CDR1 is SGHTA and CDR2 is FQGNSA. The CDR3 length is 15 residues. The V and J ends lost 1 base and 7 bases respectively, with 11 bases between them. CDR3 amino acids: CASSLVPGVNSPLHF. CDR3 bases: TGTGCCAGCAGCTTAGTGCCTGGGGTGAATTCACCCCTCCACTTT.

The chain employs TRBV18 and TRBJ2-3; 7 nucleotides align to TRBD1. Trimming cost V 2 bases and J 5 bases; bases outside gene matches: 7. The CDR3 totals 15 residues. The germline gives CDR1 KGHSH, CDR2 LQKENI. The DNA of the CDR3 is TGTGCCAGCTCACCAGCCGGACAGGCTGGAGATACGCAGTATTTT. It is translated as CASSPAGQAGDTQYF.

This chain uses TRBV6-1 with TRBJ2-2; D unclear. Germline values: CDR1 MNHNS, CDR2 SASEGT. The CDR3 is made up of 14 amino acids. The V gene lost 7 bases and the J gene lost 3 bases, with 12 bases spanning the gap. CDR3 sequence reads: CASTVSRYTGELFF. The CDR3 coding sequence is TGTGCCAGCACCGTCTCCCGATACACCGGGGAGCTGTTTTTT.

This clone was found a few times. The V call is TRBV7-2, the J call TRBJ1-5, with a weak D call TRBD1 (5 bases). V lost 2 bases and J 3 bases, leaving 8 bases between the germline ends. CDR3 length equals 14 residues. CDR1 and CDR2 from the germline V gene are SGHTA and FQGNSA. CDR3 region: CASSLQGYNQPQHF. CDR3 nucleotides: TGTGCCAGCAGCTTACAGGGATACAATCAGCCCCAGCATTTT.

The rearrangement joins TRBV7-2 to TRBJ2-7; 8 nucleotides align to TRBD2. The trim removed 1 base at V and 5 bases at J, leaving 4 bases unmatched. The CDR3 contains 14 residues. Germline V lookup: CDR1 SGHTA, CDR2 FQGNSA. As DNA, the CDR3 is TGTGCCAGCAGCTTAGGGAGCGGGAGCGACGAGCAGTACTTC. Its protein product is CASSLGSGSDEQYF.